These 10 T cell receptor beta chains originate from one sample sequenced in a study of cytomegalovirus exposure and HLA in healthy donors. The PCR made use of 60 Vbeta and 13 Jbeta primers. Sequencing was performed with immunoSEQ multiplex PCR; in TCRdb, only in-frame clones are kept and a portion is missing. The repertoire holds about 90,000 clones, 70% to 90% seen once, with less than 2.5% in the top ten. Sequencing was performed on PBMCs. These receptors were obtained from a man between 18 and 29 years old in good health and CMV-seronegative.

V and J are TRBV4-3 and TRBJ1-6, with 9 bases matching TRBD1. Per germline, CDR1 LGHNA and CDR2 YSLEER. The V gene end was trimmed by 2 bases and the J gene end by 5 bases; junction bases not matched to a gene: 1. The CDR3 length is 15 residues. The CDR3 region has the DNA TGCGCCAGCAGCCAAAGGACAGGGGATAATTCACCCCTCCACTTT. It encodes CASSQRTGDNSPLHF.

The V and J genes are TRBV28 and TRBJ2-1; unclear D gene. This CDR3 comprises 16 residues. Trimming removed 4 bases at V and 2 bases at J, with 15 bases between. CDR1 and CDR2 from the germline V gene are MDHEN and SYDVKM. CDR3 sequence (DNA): TGTGCCAGCAGTTCCCCTAGTATGGCGGCCTACAATGAGCAGTTCTTC. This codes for CASSSPSMAAYNEQFF. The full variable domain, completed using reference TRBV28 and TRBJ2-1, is DVKVTQSSRYLVKRTGEKVFLECVQDMDHENMFWYRQDPGLGLRLIYFSYDVKMKEKGDIPEGYSVSREKKERFSLILESASTNQTSMYLCASSSPSMAAYNEQFFGPGTRLTVL.

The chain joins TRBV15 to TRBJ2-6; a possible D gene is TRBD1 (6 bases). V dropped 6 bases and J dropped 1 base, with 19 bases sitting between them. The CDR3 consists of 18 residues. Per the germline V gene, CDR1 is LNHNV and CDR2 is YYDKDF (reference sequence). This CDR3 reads CATRIGQGLSSGANVLTF. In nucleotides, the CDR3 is TGTGCCACCAGAATAGGGCAGGGGCTTTCATCTGGGGCCAACGTCCTGACTTTC.

The CDR3 loop is CASSLGQSTTNEKLFF. The CDR3 DNA sequence: TGTGCCAGCAGCTTAGGACAGTCGACAACTAATGAAAAACTGTTTTTT. The chain has TRBV5-8 and TRBJ1-4, with D perhaps TRBD1 (6 bases). Germline V gene sequence: CDR1 SGHTS, CDR2 YDEGEE. The germline V and J ends were trimmed by 2 bases and 0 bases, with 11 bases remaining between them. The CDR3 runs to 16 residues.

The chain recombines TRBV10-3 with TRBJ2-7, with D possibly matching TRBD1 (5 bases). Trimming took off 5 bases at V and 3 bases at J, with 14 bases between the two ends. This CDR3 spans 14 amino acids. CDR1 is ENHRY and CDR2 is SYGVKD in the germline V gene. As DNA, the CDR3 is TGTGCCATCAGTCAGGGTCTGGGGAACTACGAGCAGTACTTC. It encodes CAISQGLGNYEQYF.

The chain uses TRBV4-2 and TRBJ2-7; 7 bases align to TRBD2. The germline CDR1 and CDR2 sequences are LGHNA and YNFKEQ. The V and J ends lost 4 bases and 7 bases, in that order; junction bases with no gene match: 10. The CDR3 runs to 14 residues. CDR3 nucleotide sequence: TGTGCCAGCAGCCCGCAGCGGGACCTCGGGGAGCAGTACTTC. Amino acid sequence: CASSPQRDLGEQYF.

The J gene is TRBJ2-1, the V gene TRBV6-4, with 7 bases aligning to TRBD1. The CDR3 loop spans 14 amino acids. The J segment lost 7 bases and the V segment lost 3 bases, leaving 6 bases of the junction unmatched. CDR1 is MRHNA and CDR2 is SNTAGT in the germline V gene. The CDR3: CASSEQGQVNEQFF. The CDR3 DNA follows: TGTGCCAGCAGTGAACAAGGACAGGTTAATGAGCAGTTCTTC.

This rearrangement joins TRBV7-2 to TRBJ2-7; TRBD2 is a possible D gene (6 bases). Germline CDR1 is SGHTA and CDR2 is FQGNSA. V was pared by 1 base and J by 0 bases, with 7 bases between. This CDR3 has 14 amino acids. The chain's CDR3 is CASSLDGSSYEQYF. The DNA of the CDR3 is TGTGCCAGCAGCTTAGACGGGAGCTCCTACGAGCAGTACTTC.

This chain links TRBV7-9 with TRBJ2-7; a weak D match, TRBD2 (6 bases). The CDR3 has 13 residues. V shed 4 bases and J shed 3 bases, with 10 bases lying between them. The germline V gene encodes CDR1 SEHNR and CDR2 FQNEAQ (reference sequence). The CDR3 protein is CASSSGEYYEQYF. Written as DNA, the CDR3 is TGTGCCAGCAGCTCGGGGGAGTACTACGAGCAGTACTTC.

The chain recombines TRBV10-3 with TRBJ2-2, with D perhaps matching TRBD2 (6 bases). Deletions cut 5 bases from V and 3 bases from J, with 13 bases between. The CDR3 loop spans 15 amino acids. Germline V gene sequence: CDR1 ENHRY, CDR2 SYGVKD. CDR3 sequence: CAISLPGLHTGELFF. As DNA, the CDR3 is TGTGCCATCAGTTTGCCCGGACTACACACCGGGGAGCTGTTTTTT.